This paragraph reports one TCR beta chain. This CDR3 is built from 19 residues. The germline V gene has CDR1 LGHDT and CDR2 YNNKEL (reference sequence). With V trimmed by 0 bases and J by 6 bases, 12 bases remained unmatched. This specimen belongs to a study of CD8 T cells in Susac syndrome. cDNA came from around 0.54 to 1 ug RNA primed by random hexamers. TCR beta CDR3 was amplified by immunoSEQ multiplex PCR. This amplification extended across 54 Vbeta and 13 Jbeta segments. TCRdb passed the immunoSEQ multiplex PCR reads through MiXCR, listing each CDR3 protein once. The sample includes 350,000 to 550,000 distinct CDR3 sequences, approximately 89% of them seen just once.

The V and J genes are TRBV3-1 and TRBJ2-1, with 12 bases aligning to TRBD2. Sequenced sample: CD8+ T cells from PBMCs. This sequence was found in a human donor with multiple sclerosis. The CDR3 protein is CASSQDPQLTSGRTNEQFF. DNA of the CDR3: TGTGCCAGCAGCCAAGACCCCCAACTTACTAGCGGGAGGACCAATGAGCAGTTCTTC.